One and the same sample provided the 26 T cell receptor beta chains below, sequenced in a study of T cells in Graves' hyperthyroidism and ophthalmopathy. Researchers amplified the TCR beta CDR3 regions from RNA transcripts. The HTBI primer set was used in a first-round RT-PCR of the TCR CDR3. MiXCR, run by TCRdb on the multiplex PCR reads, gives a single entry per CDR3 protein. The table lists around 500,000 distinct CDR3 sequences, 13% to 15% of them singletons, with roughly 17% in the top ten. The source material was blood. The receptors shown here come from a woman aged 18 to 35 with Graves' hyperthyroidism.

This clonotype was counted many times. This chain links TRBV11-2 with TRBJ2-7; D unclear. There are 13 residues in the CDR3. Germline V gene sequence: CDR1 SGHAT, CDR2 FQNNGV. The ends were cut back, 1 base at V and 4 bases at J, with 8 bases in the middle. The CDR3 DNA sequence: TGTGCCAGCAGCTTAGGAACAGAGTACGAGCAGTACGTC. Translated: CASSLGTEYEQYV.

The chain couples TRBV27 to TRBJ1-1, with TRBD1 matching over 7 bases. Per germline, CDR1 MNHEY and CDR2 SMNVEV (reference sequence). The trim removed 11 bases at V and 3 bases at J, leaving 9 bases unmatched. The CDR3 contains 13 residues. CDR3 protein: CAGPGGRDTEAFF. CDR3 sequence (DNA): TGTGCCGGGCCAGGGGGACGAGACACTGAAGCTTTCTTT.

This clonotype showed up many times. The chain uses TRBV20-1 and TRBJ1-2, with unresolved D. CDR3 length equals 14 residues. The germline CDR1 and CDR2 sequences are DFQATT and SNEGSKA (reference sequence). V was trimmed by 3 bases and J by 0 bases, leaving 11 bases between them. The CDR3: CSARPLIANYGYTF. CDR3 in DNA: TGCAGTGCTAGGCCGCTCATAGCTAACTATGGCTACACCTTC.

At least ten counts were recorded for this clonotype. V gene TRBV5-4 combines with J gene TRBJ2-2; TRBD2 matches at 7 bases. V gave up 9 bases and J gave up 3 bases; unmatched junction bases: 17. In germline, CDR1 is SGHNT, CDR2 YYREEE (reference sequence). The CDR3 consists of 17 residues. The CDR3 nucleotides read TGTGCCACCTCTAGGGGAGGGCCCTCCTGGGACACCGGGGAGCTGTTTTTT. This translates into CATSRGGPSWDTGELFF.

This clonotype was observed at least ten times. The rearrangement joins TRBV28 to TRBJ2-7; 9 nucleotides line up with TRBD2. Germline CDR1 and CDR2: MDHEN and SYDVKM. This CDR3 region has 17 residues. V dropped 4 bases and J dropped 6; count of bases not matched to a gene: 16. DNA of the CDR3: TGTGCCAGCAGTTCTACGGGCCGAGGTCTAGCGGGAATCGAGCAGTACGTC. Its translation: CASSSTGRGLAGIEQYV.

This clonotype was recorded many times. This chain joins TRBV30 and TRBJ1-2; D is unresolved. Trimming cost V 0 bases and J 8 bases, with 13 bases left between them. CDR3 size: 13 residues. CDR1 is GTSNPN and CDR2 is SVGIG in the germline V gene (reference sequence). In nucleotides, the CDR3 is TGTGCCTGGAGTGTAGTCGGAGATAAGGGCTACACCTTC. Its translation: CAWSVVGDKGYTF.

This clonotype has a handful of counts. The gene calls are TRBV30 and TRBJ1-2, with TRBD1 as a possible D gene (6 bases). Trimming removed 2 bases from V and 4 bases from J, with 11 bases in between. The germline V gene has CDR1 GTSNPN and CDR2 SVGIG (reference sequence). The CDR3 covers 13 residues. As DNA, the CDR3 is TGTGCCTGGAGTACCAGGGGTGGCTATGGCTACACCTTC. Amino acid sequence: CAWSTRGGYGYTF.

In this sample, this clonotype turned up many times. This chain joins TRBV6-2 or TRBV6-3 and TRBJ2-2, with no clear D. CDR1 and CDR2 from the germline V gene are MNHEY and SVGEGT. Trimming pared 7 bases from V and 1 base from J, leaving 7 bases between. The length of the CDR3 is 13 residues. The CDR3 coding sequence is TGTGCCAGCATTCCTAGGAACACCGGGGAGCTGTTTTTT. Amino acids: CASIPRNTGELFF.

This clonotype has only a few counts. Given a much more abundant clone one base away, this may be a read error. The chain joins TRBV2 to TRBJ1-4, with D maybe TRBD1 (5 bases). Germline loops: CDR1 SNHLY, CDR2 FYNNEI. The CDR3 totals 15 residues. In nucleotides, the CDR3 is TGTACCAGCAGTGTACAGGACATTTCGGGCGAAAAACTGTTTTTT. It specifies CTSSVQDISGEKLFF.

This clonotype was detected a few times. The gene calls are TRBV3-1 and TRBJ2-7; D uncertain. Trimming cost V 2 bases and J 3 bases, with 8 bases left between them. Germline V CDR1 and CDR2: LGHDT, YNNKEL (reference sequence). The CDR3 spans 13 residues. CDR3 in DNA: TGTGCCAGCAGCCAATCCGGAGTCTACGAGCAGTACTTC. Translation: CASSQSGVYEQYF.

The chain links TRBV15 to TRBJ1-5, with TRBD1 matching over 7 bases. This CDR3 contains 16 residues. The V and J ends lost 3 bases and 4 bases, in that order; junction bases with no gene match: 9. Germline assignment: CDR1 LNHNV and CDR2 YYDKDF (reference sequence). The CDR3 spells CATSRGPPGQNQPQHF. The CDR3 coding sequence is TGTGCCACCAGCAGGGGACCCCCGGGACAGAATCAGCCCCAGCATTTT.

This clonotype has ten or more counts. The rearrangement links TRBV12-3 or TRBV12-4 to TRBJ2-5; TRBD2 matches 8 bases. The J segment lost 5 bases and the V segment lost 6 bases, leaving 5 bases of the junction unmatched. This CDR3 contains 13 residues. The CDR3 DNA reads as TGTGCCAGCAGGGAGCGGGAGAGGGAGACCCAGTACTTC. Encoded protein: CASRERERETQYF.

The V call is TRBV4-1, the J call TRBJ2-1, with TRBD2 as a possible D gene (5 bases). The CDR3 is 15 amino acids. In germline, CDR1 is MGHRA, CDR2 YSYEKL. The V end lost 1 base, the J end lost 6 bases, and 13 bases lay between the germline ends. The CDR3 DNA reads as TGCGCCAGCAGCCAAGGAGGGTCGCCTGGCAATGAGCAGTTCTTC. This encodes CASSQGGSPGNEQFF.

The chain carries TRBV3-1 and TRBJ2-5, with D unresolved. Germline CDR1 reads LGHDT; CDR2 reads YNNKEL (reference sequence). V was shortened by 2 bases and J by 2 bases, with 12 bases between the two germline ends. The CDR3 contains 15 residues. The CDR3 loop is CASSQTTSGQETQYF. CDR3 bases: TGTGCCAGCAGCCAAACCACCTCCGGGCAAGAGACCCAGTACTTC.

The chain uses TRBV6-1 and TRBJ2-2, with 8 bases fitting TRBD2. CDR3 length equals 17 residues. The V gene end was trimmed by 7 bases and the J gene end by 2 bases; junction bases not matched to a gene: 12. The germline gives CDR1 MNHNS, CDR2 SASEGT. CDR3 bases: TGTGCCAGCACCCCCCGGCCGGGACTAGGAAACACCGGGGAGCTGTTTTTT. It translates to CASTPRPGLGNTGELFF.

This clonotype was observed at least ten times. The genes are TRBV11-2 and TRBJ1-4; a possible D gene is TRBD1 (5 bases). CDR3 length: 14 amino acids. V lost 3 bases and J lost 6, with 11 bases in between. Germline assignment: CDR1 SGHAT and CDR2 FQNNGV. This CDR3 reads CASSLVREHEKLFF. Here the CDR3 DNA reads TGTGCCAGCAGCTTGGTCAGGGAGCATGAAAAACTGTTTTTT.

There are a few counts of this clonotype. A clone one base away is much larger, so this may be a read error. This chain joins TRBV7-2 and TRBJ1-6, with no clear D. This CDR3 is built from 18 residues. Per the germline V gene, CDR1 is SGHTA and CDR2 is FQGNSA. The CDR3 region has the DNA TGTGCCAGCAGCTTAGCCGGGCCTTCGAGCTCCTATAATTCACCCCCCCACTTT. It codes for CASSLAGPSSSYNSPPHF.

The chain links TRBV4-1 to TRBJ2-7, with 11 nucleotides matching TRBD2. The V segment lost 4 bases and the J segment 0 bases; nucleotides outside the gene matches: 17. CDR1 and CDR2 from the germline V gene are MGHRA and YSYEKL. CDR3 length: 20 amino acids. The CDR3 sequence: CASSPLAGGPASKSSYEQYV. CDR3 nucleotide sequence: TGCGCCAGCAGCCCATTAGCGGGAGGGCCGGCGTCCAAGAGCTCCTACGAGCAGTACGTC.

V gene TRBV7-6 combines with J gene TRBJ1-1, with a weak D call TRBD1 (5 bases). This CDR3 contains 15 residues. Trimming left V 2 bases short and J 1 base short, with 11 bases between. Germline lookup yields CDR1 SGHVS and CDR2 FNYEAQ. This CDR3 reads CASSLKGRRNTEAFF. CDR3 DNA: TGTGCCAGCAGCTTAAAGGGACGGAGGAACACTGAAGCTTTCTTT.

The sample holds many counts of this clonotype. The rearrangement links TRBV6-1 to TRBJ2-6, with TRBD1 identical over 10 bases. CDR3 size: 18 residues. With 10 bases clipped from V and 3 bases from J, the junction kept 15 bases outside the gene matches. Germline CDR1 and CDR2: MNHNS and SASEGT. In DNA form, the CDR3 reads TGTGCCACCAGAGACGCAGGACAGGGGGAGGTTGGGGCCAACGTCCTGACTTTC. As protein: CATRDAGQGEVGANVLTF.

This clonotype has a handful of counts. The chain joins TRBV24-1 to TRBJ1-2; D might be TRBD1 (6 bases). The CDR3 runs 14 residues. Between the trimmed V and J ends, which lost 3 bases and 7 bases, there was a span of 14 bases. Germline CDR1 reads KGHDR; CDR2 reads SFDVKD. The CDR3 region is CATSDTYRAVGYTF. The CDR3 DNA reads as TGTGCCACCAGTGATACCTACAGGGCGGTTGGCTACACCTTC.

This clonotype was detected once. The chain is built from TRBV6-1 and TRBJ1-3; TRBD1 might be the D (5 bases). The CDR3 is made up of 14 amino acids. Deletions cut 6 bases from V and 0 bases from J, with 9 bases between. Germline loops: CDR1 MNHNS, CDR2 SASEGT. DNA for the CDR3: TGTGCCAGCAGCCGGACACTCTCTGGAAACACCATATATTTT. Its translation is CASSRTLSGNTIYF.

This clonotype was seen ten or more times. The genes are TRBV2 and TRBJ2-1; D is undetermined. The V gene's germline CDR1 is SNHLY and CDR2 FYNNEI. The CDR3 is 12 residues long. V lost 5 bases and J 7 bases, leaving 9 bases between the germline ends. In DNA form, the CDR3 reads TGTGCCAGCAGTCCAACGCCAAATGAGCAGTTCTTC. Its translation: CASSPTPNEQFF.

This clonotype was picked up many times. This sequence joins TRBV11-3 and TRBJ1-2; D remains unclear. Germline CDR1 and CDR2: SGHNT and YENEEA. Trimming pared 2 bases from V and 4 bases from J, leaving 8 bases between. The CDR3 loop spans 13 amino acids. DNA for the CDR3: TGTGCCAGCAGCTTAAGAGATCTCTATGGCTACACCTTC. Translated: CASSLRDLYGYTF.

This clonotype occurred a few times. The chain is built from TRBV28 and TRBJ2-1; possible D gene TRBD2, 5 bases. Germline-derived CDR1 and CDR2 are MDHEN and SYDVKM. V lost 4 bases, J lost 9 bases, and 16 bases lay in between. CDR3 length: 14 residues. The CDR3 is CASSSPPRAGEQFF. The CDR3 coding sequence is TGTGCCAGCAGTTCGCCTCCTCGGGCGGGTGAGCAGTTCTTC.

This clonotype has at least ten counts. The chain carries TRBV11-2 and TRBJ1-3; no clear D. Germline V lookup: CDR1 SGHAT, CDR2 FQNNGV. The CDR3 extends over 17 amino acids. Trimming removed 3 bases from V and 0 bases from J, with 15 bases in between. CDR3 nucleotides: TGTGCCAGCAGCTTCCCCTCAAGGGTTATCTCTGGAAACACCATATATTTT. This translates into CASSFPSRVISGNTIYF.